The clone carrying this TCR beta chain was found many times. TCRdb passed the 5' RACE reads through MiXCR, listing each CDR3 protein once. The table lists 200,000 to 250,000 distinct CDR3 sequences, less than 20% of them singletons. The data derive from a study of T-cell memory formation after mild COVID-19. The CDR3 loop spans 14 amino acids. Trimming took 6 bases from V and 9 from J, leaving 21 bases between them. Germline loops: CDR1 MNHEY, CDR2 SVGEGT. The receptor's source is a man in his late teens or twenties who had mild COVID-19 (a few samples of this study predate the infection). Cell type and time point are not known. The V and J genes are TRBV6-2 or TRBV6-3 and TRBJ2-7; a weak D match, TRBD2 (5 bases). Source material: PBMCs or a T cell subset sorted from them (not recorded which). In nucleotides, the CDR3 is TGTGCCAGCAGCCTACGGACCGGACTGACGGCGCAGTACTTC. Protein product: CASSLRTGLTAQYF.